These 32 T cell receptor beta chains were all obtained from the same sample, sequenced in a study of T-cell memory formation after mild COVID-19. In TCRdb, the 5' RACE reads were re-called with MiXCR into one record per CDR3 protein. Among roughly 110,000 distinct CDR3 sequences listed, about an eighth were seen once. Sequences were obtained from PBMCs or a T cell subset sorted from them (not recorded which). These receptors came from an adult woman who had mild COVID-19 (a few samples of this study predate the infection). Cell type and time point are not known.

The sample holds many counts of this clonotype. V is TRBV4-1 and J is TRBJ1-1; D call uncertain. Germline CDR1 is MGHRA and CDR2 is YSYEKL. Trimming stripped 0 bases from V and 5 bases from J, with 10 bases between. CDR3 length: 14 amino acids. In DNA form, the CDR3 reads TGCGCCAGCAGCCAAGAGGATCTGCGGACTGAAGCTTTCTTT. Amino acids: CASSQEDLRTEAFF.

This chain joins TRBV7-3 and TRBJ2-7; 9 nucleotides align to TRBD1. The V segment lost 8 bases and the J segment 5 bases; nucleotides outside the gene matches: 13. Germline CDR1 and CDR2: SGHTA and FQGTGA. The CDR3 runs 15 residues. The CDR3 coding sequence is TGTGCCAGCGGGAGCCCCGGGACAGGGATCCACGAGCAGTACTTC. Its translation is CASGSPGTGIHEQYF.

The rearrangement joins TRBV6-2 or TRBV6-3 to TRBJ1-5; tentative D call: TRBD1 (6 bases). Germline-derived CDR1 and CDR2 are MNHEY and SVGEGT. V lost 5 bases and J lost 0, with 23 bases in between. CDR3 length equals 19 residues. The CDR3: CASSPRAQNRANSNQPQHF. The CDR3 DNA sequence: TGTGCCAGCAGTCCCCGAGCCCAAAACAGGGCGAATAGCAATCAGCCCCAGCATTTT.

This sequence joins TRBV12-3 or TRBV12-4 and TRBJ2-3; D not certain. The CDR3 is 15 amino acids. Trimming cost V 2 bases and J 0 bases, with 9 bases left between them. This CDR3 is CASSLFGSSTDTQYF. In DNA, the CDR3 is TGTGCCAGCAGTTTATTTGGATCTAGCACAGATACGCAGTATTTT.

This clonotype was seen more than once but under ten times. The V and J genes are TRBV9 and TRBJ2-2; possible D gene TRBD2, 6 bases. The CDR3 sequence is 14 residues long. CDR1 and CDR2 from the germline V gene are SGDLS and YYNGEE. V was cut by 0 bases and J by 5 bases, with 8 bases left in between. The chain's CDR3 is CASSVGGDTGELFF. The CDR3 coding sequence is TGTGCCAGCAGCGTAGGGGGGGATACCGGGGAGCTGTTTTTT.

In this sample, this clonotype turned up a few times. The rearrangement links TRBV30 to TRBJ2-7, with D hard to call. This CDR3 region has 13 residues. The germline CDR1 and CDR2 sequences are GTSNPN and SVGIG (reference sequence). V shed 7 bases and J shed 0 bases, with 13 bases lying between them. CDR3 loop: CAYRPISSYEQYF. As DNA, the CDR3 is TGTGCCTACCGCCCGATTAGCTCCTACGAGCAGTACTTC.

The rearrangement uses TRBV29-1 and TRBJ2-2; the D is unclear. Germline CDR1 is SQVTM and CDR2 is ANQGSEA. With 3 bases removed from V and 0 bases from J, the gap between germline ends came to 11 bases. The CDR3 contains 15 residues. The CDR3 sequence is CSVDIGATNTGELFF. The CDR3 region has the DNA TGCAGCGTTGATATAGGAGCCACGAACACCGGGGAGCTGTTTTTT.

The V gene is TRBV7-3, the J gene TRBJ2-7; D call uncertain. The CDR3 loop spans 13 amino acids. V lost 3 bases and J 3 bases, leaving 9 bases between the germline ends. Germline V gene lookup returns CDR1 SGHTA and CDR2 FQGTGA. The CDR3 bases are TGTGCCAGCAGCTTGGGAAAGAGCTACGAGCAGTACTTC. It codes for CASSLGKSYEQYF. Looking up the rest from reference TRBV7-3 and TRBJ2-7 gives the full variable domain: GAGVSQTPSNKVTEKGKYVELRCDPISGHTALYWYRQSLGQGPEFLIYFQGTGAADDSGLPNDRFFAVRPEGSVSTLKIQRTERGDSAVYLCASSLGKSYEQYFGPGTRLTVT.

This clonotype was seen many times. One end of the junction varies from germline; a read error may be responsible. The chain is built from TRBV7-7 and TRBJ2-7, with D possibly being TRBD1 or TRBD2 (5 bases each). The germline CDR1 and CDR2 sequences are SSHAT and FNYEAQ (reference sequence). The CDR3 covers 13 residues. CDR3 in amino acids: CASSLGETYEQYF. Here the CDR3 DNA reads TGTGCTAGCAGCTTAGGGGAGACCTACGAGCAGTACTTC.

The genes are TRBV12-3 or TRBV12-4 and TRBJ1-6, with a possible D match to TRBD1 (5 bases). The V and J ends lost 5 bases and 7 bases respectively, with 24 bases between them. The CDR3 is made up of 18 amino acids. The CDR3 nucleotides are TGTGCCAGCAGTCCAGGGTTGAGGGCTGACAGTGAGAATTCACCCCTCCACTTT. This gives the protein CASSPGLRADSENSPLHF.

The chain carries TRBV2 and TRBJ2-3; perhaps TRBD2 as D (5 bases). The CDR3 runs to 16 residues. Trimming pared 6 bases from V and 4 bases from J, leaving 20 bases between. Germline CDR1 SNHLY, CDR2 FYNNEI. Here the CDR3 DNA reads TGTGCCAGCAGGCAAGGACTGCTCGGTATCGCAGATACGCAGTATTTT. Its protein is CASRQGLLGIADTQYF.

This clonotype was seen many times. V and J are TRBV20-1 and TRBJ2-3, with TRBD2 identical over 8 bases. The germline CDR1 and CDR2 sequences are DFQATT and SNEGSKA (reference sequence). The CDR3 has 15 residues. The ends lost 2 bases at V and 6 bases at J; junction bases unmatched: 10. The CDR3 DNA reads as TGCAGTGCTAGAACCGAAGCGGGAGTTTGGGATACGCAGTATTTT. Its protein is CSARTEAGVWDTQYF.

This clonotype was found a few times. The V gene is TRBV3-1, the J gene TRBJ2-7; 7 bases fit TRBD1. Germline V gene sequence: CDR1 LGHDT, CDR2 YNNKEL (reference sequence). Trimming at V came to 1 base and at J to 1 base, leaving 4 bases not matched to a gene. This CDR3 region has 15 residues. This CDR3 is CASSQAGQESYEQYF. Written as DNA, the CDR3 is TGTGCCAGCAGCCAAGCTGGACAGGAGTCCTACGAGCAGTACTTC.

This clonotype was counted between two and nine times. The J gene is TRBJ2-7, the V gene TRBV12-3 or TRBV12-4, with D perhaps TRBD1 (6 bases). V was pared by 6 bases and J by 6 bases, with 18 bases between. The CDR3 is 14 residues long. The CDR3 coding sequence is TGTGCCAGCAGGGAACAGGGATGGTCCGCCGAGCAGTACTTC. This sequence encodes CASREQGWSAEQYF.

This chain connects TRBV4-1 to TRBJ2-7, with D perhaps assigned TRBD1 or TRBD2 (5 bases each). Germline CDR1 and CDR2: MGHRA and YSYEKL. Trimming took off 4 bases at V and 5 bases at J, with 15 bases between the two ends. This CDR3 spans 14 amino acids. DNA for the CDR3: TGCGCCAGCAGCCCAGGAGACCGGGACGACGAGCAGTACTTC. Its translation: CASSPGDRDDEQYF.

This clonotype was seen more than once but under ten times. The chain combines TRBV4-2 with TRBJ2-7, with 9 bases matching TRBD1. This CDR3 spans 16 amino acids. The V and J ends lost 1 base and 3 bases, in that order; junction bases with no gene match: 7. The germline gives CDR1 LGHNA, CDR2 YNFKEQ. Here the CDR3 DNA reads TGTGCCAGCAGCCAAGCGGGTCGGGACAGGGACTACGAGCAGTACTTC. It is translated as CASSQAGRDRDYEQYF.

The rearrangement links TRBV7-9 to TRBJ1-2, with D possibly matching TRBD1 (5 bases). This CDR3 contains 15 residues. Germline V lookup: CDR1 SEHNR, CDR2 FQNEAQ (reference sequence). With 7 bases removed from V and 1 base from J, the gap between germline ends came to 16 bases. The CDR3 here is CASTRKGANNYGYTF. The CDR3 DNA is TGTGCCAGCACGCGAAAAGGGGCTAATAACTATGGCTACACCTTC.

This clonotype was observed a handful of times. The chain joins TRBV11-2 to TRBJ1-1; D is unclear. The CDR3 spans 13 residues. V lost 6 bases and J lost 0, with 8 bases in between. Germline assignment: CDR1 SGHAT and CDR2 FQNNGV. The chain's CDR3 is CASSLIMNTEAFF. The CDR3 DNA reads as TGTGCCAGCAGTCTCATAATGAACACTGAAGCTTTCTTT.

V and J are TRBV15 and TRBJ2-2, with a tentative D call TRBD2 (6 bases). This CDR3 spans 14 amino acids. The ends were cut back, 6 bases at V and 3 bases at J, with 11 bases in the middle. CDR1 and CDR2 (germline): LNHNV, YYDKDF (reference sequence). The CDR3 sequence is CATRAGSDTGELFF. In DNA form, the CDR3 reads TGTGCCACCAGGGCGGGATCGGACACCGGGGAGCTGTTTTTT.

Note on this clonotype: Just one base apart from a much larger clone, this may be a read error. The chain is built from TRBV12-3 or TRBV12-4 and TRBJ2-1, with D hard to call. There are 12 residues in the CDR3. V gave up 6 bases and J gave up 4 bases, with 7 bases separating them. The CDR3 DNA reads TGTGCCAGCAGCTTTGGGTACAATGAGCAGTTCTTC. Translation gives CASSFGYNEQFF.

This chain links TRBV5-1 with TRBJ2-7; D possibly uses TRBD1 or TRBD2 (5 bases each). From germline, CDR1 is SGHRS and CDR2 YFSETQ. V lost 2 bases and J 2 bases, leaving 11 bases between the germline ends. There are 14 residues in the CDR3. As DNA, the CDR3 is TGCGCCAGCAGCTTCGGGGACGGAACCTACGAGCAGTACTTC. It codes for CASSFGDGTYEQYF.

This clonotype has a count of ten or more. The rearrangement links TRBV5-1 to TRBJ2-5; D uncertain. Trimming took off 0 bases at V and 1 base at J, with 7 bases between the two ends. CDR1 and CDR2 from the germline V gene are SGHRS and YFSETQ. CDR3 length: 14 residues. CDR3 nucleotides: TGCGCCAGCAGCTTGGGGTGGGGCCAAGAGACCCAGTACTTC. It translates to CASSLGWGQETQYF.

This clonotype was observed once. The chain combines TRBV4-3 with TRBJ2-1; 11 positions match TRBD1. The CDR3 sequence is 17 residues long. CDR1 is LGHNA and CDR2 is YSLEER in the germline V gene. V shed 0 bases, J shed 2 bases, and the junction held 3 bases outside the gene matches. In DNA, the CDR3 is TGCGCCAGCAGCCAAGATGGGGACAGGGGGACCTACAATGAGCAGTTCTTC. It specifies CASSQDGDRGTYNEQFF.

The chain has TRBV11-2 and TRBJ1-1; a possible D gene is TRBD1 (5 bases). The CDR3 extends over 12 amino acids. V was pared by 7 bases and J by 1 base, with 7 bases between. In germline, CDR1 is SGHAT, CDR2 FQNNGV. The CDR3 DNA sequence: TGTGCCAGCATCACAGGGAACACTGAAGCTTTCTTT. It encodes CASITGNTEAFF.

The chain has TRBV4-3 and TRBJ2-2; 9 bases are a match to TRBD1. Germline assignment: CDR1 LGHNA and CDR2 YSLEER. The CDR3 is 18 residues long. V gave up 0 bases and J gave up 6 bases; unmatched junction bases: 11. CDR3 protein: CASSQDRDREVIAGELFF. CDR3 in DNA: TGCGCCAGCAGCCAAGATAGGGACAGGGAGGTGATAGCCGGGGAGCTGTTTTTT.

This clonotype was seen a handful of times. The chain uses TRBV13 and TRBJ1-1; unclear D gene. Germline assignment: CDR1 PRHDT and CDR2 FYEKMQ (reference sequence). The CDR3 sequence is 14 residues long. V was shortened by 0 bases and J by 1 base, with 6 bases between the two germline ends. This CDR3 reads CASSLGHSNTEAFF. The CDR3, as DNA: TGTGCCAGCAGCTTAGGACACTCGAACACTGAAGCTTTCTTT.

This clonotype was seen many times. The rearrangement joins TRBV12-3 or TRBV12-4 to TRBJ1-2, with D possibly being TRBD1 (5 bases). CDR3 length equals 17 residues. The V end lost 3 bases, the J end lost 2 bases, and 19 bases lay between the germline ends. The CDR3 is CASSLSRTGPVNYGYTF. The CDR3 DNA reads TGTGCCAGCAGTTTGAGCCGCACGGGGCCTGTAAACTATGGCTACACCTTC.

This clonotype has just a few counts. V is TRBV5-6 and J is TRBJ2-3, with D possibly being TRBD2 (5 bases). Germline CDR1 is SGHDT and CDR2 is YYEEEE. Trimming left V 4 bases short and J 3 bases short, with 6 bases between. The CDR3 length is 12 residues. The CDR3 protein is CASSGGTDTQYF. The CDR3 DNA reads TGTGCCAGCAGCGGAGGAACAGATACGCAGTATTTT.

This clonotype was detected a few times. This sequence joins TRBV14 and TRBJ1-4; D is uncertain. V dropped 0 bases and J dropped 7 bases, with 12 bases sitting between them. The length of the CDR3 is 15 residues. CDR1 SGHDN and CDR2 FVKESK come from the germline V gene. The CDR3 here is CASSQEGRWSEKLFF. The CDR3, as DNA: TGTGCCAGCAGCCAAGAGGGCAGGTGGAGTGAAAAACTGTTTTTT.

This clonotype was seen more than once but under ten times. The chain links TRBV4-3 to TRBJ2-7; a possible D gene is TRBD1 (5 bases). V was shortened by 3 bases and J by 4 bases, with 13 bases between the two germline ends. This CDR3 comprises 14 residues. Germline assignment: CDR1 LGHNA and CDR2 YSLEER. The CDR3, as DNA: TGCGCCAGCAGCCATAGGGCAGGGCCTTACGAGCAGTACTTC. Translating gives CASSHRAGPYEQYF.

This chain joins TRBV6-4 and TRBJ2-7; no reliable D call. This CDR3 has 12 amino acids. Trimming stripped 5 bases from V and 6 bases from J, with 11 bases between. CDR1 is MRHNA and CDR2 is SNTAGT in the germline V gene. Written as DNA, the CDR3 is TGTGCCAGCAGTCACCCCCGTTCCGAGCAGTACTTC. Protein: CASSHPRSEQYF.

This chain links TRBV2 with TRBJ1-2; 7 bases are a match to TRBD1. The CDR3 consists of 13 residues. Germline CDR1 reads SNHLY; CDR2 reads FYNNEI. With 3 bases clipped from V and 2 bases from J, the junction kept 0 bases outside the gene matches. As DNA, the CDR3 is TGTGCCAGCAGTGACAGGGGGAACTATGGCTACACCTTC. Translating it yields CASSDRGNYGYTF.